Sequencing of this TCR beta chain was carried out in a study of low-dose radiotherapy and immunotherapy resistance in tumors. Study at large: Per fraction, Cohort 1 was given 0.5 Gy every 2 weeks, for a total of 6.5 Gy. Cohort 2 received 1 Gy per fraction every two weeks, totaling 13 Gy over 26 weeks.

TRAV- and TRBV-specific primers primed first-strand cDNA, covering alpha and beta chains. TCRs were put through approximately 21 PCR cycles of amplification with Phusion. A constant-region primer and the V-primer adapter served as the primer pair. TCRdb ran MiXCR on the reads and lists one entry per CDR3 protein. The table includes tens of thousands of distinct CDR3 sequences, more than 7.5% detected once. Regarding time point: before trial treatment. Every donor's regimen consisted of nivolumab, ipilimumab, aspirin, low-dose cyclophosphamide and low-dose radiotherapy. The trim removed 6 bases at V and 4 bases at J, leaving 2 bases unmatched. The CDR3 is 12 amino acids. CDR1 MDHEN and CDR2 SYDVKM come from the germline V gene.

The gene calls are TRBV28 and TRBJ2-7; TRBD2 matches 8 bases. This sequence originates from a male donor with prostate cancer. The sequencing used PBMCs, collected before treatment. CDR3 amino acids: CASRIAGYEQYF. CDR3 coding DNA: TGTGCCAGCAGGATAGCGGGGTACGAGCAGTACTTC.